The 28 T cell receptor beta chains below were found in one sample sequenced in a study of T cell responses to AZD1222 COVID-19 vaccine. The table came from immunoSEQ multiplex PCR; TCRdb's copy has only in-frame clones and leaves some out. The sample yields 150,000 to 200,000 clones, around 93% seen once. The specimen comprised peripheral blood, sampled on day 0 of AZD1222 vaccination. The origin of the receptors is an adult in good health.

This CDR3 is CASTKGIGVGANVLTF. The CDR3 DNA reads as TGTGCCAGCACAAAAGGTATTGGGGTTGGGGCCAACGTCCTGACTTTC. The J gene is TRBJ2-6, the V gene TRBV28; no clear D. The CDR3 contains 16 residues. Trimming left V 7 bases short and J 3 bases short, with 16 bases between. Germline loops: CDR1 MDHEN, CDR2 SYDVKM.

CDR3 DNA sequence: TGCGCCAGCAGCTTGGGCACGGGAGCTTTCTTT. This gives the protein CASSLGTGAFF. The chain employs TRBV5-1 and TRBJ1-1; no clear D gene. With 0 bases removed from V and 10 bases from J, the gap between germline ends came to 7 bases. The CDR3 spans 11 residues. The germline CDR1 and CDR2 sequences are SGHRS and YFSETQ.

This chain uses TRBV4-2 with TRBJ2-2; the D gene could be TRBD1 or TRBD2 (5 bases each). From germline, CDR1 is LGHNA and CDR2 YNFKEQ. The length of the CDR3 is 15 residues. The V end lost 2 bases, the J end lost 7 bases, and 14 bases lay between the germline ends. CDR3 loop: CASSQPGRIGGELFF. CDR3 nucleotides: TGTGCCAGCAGCCAACCAGGGAGAATCGGCGGGGAGCTGTTTTTT.

The J gene is TRBJ2-3, the V gene TRBV3-1 (or the pseudogene TRBV3-2), with 8 bases that match TRBD2. In germline, CDR1 is LGHDT, CDR2 YNNKEL (reference sequence). V was pared by 7 bases and J by 4 bases, with 4 bases of the junction left unmatched. The CDR3 loop spans 13 amino acids. CDR3 sequence (DNA): TGTGCCAGCAAAAAGCGGGGGTCAGATACGCAGTATTTT. This sequence encodes CASKKRGSDTQYF.

The CDR3 is CASSLELAGVYEQYF. CDR3 bases: TGCGCCAGCAGCTTGGAACTAGCGGGAGTCTACGAGCAGTACTTC. This chain uses TRBV5-1 with TRBJ2-7; 11 bases match TRBD2. The germline V gene encodes CDR1 SGHRS and CDR2 YFSETQ. The J segment lost 3 bases and the V segment lost 0 bases, leaving 2 bases of the junction unmatched. The length of the CDR3 is 15 residues.

This chain connects TRBV13 to TRBJ1-6, with D possibly matching TRBD1 (5 bases). V dropped 4 bases and J dropped 7 bases, with 14 bases sitting between them. Germline lookup yields CDR1 PRHDT and CDR2 FYEKMQ (reference sequence). This CDR3 region has 15 residues. CDR3 sequence (DNA): TGTGCCAGCAGCTCGCAGGGAAACCGCAATTCACCCCTCCACTTT. Translation gives CASSSQGNRNSPLHF.

This sequence joins TRBV18 and TRBJ1-5, with 7 nucleotides matching TRBD1. V was clipped by 3 bases and J by 8 bases; unmatched bases: 7. Germline CDR1 and CDR2: KGHSH and LQKENI. The CDR3 is 14 residues long. The CDR3 is CASSPLTGIEPQHF. The CDR3 DNA sequence: TGTGCCAGCTCACCCTTGACAGGGATTGAGCCCCAGCATTTT.

The gene calls are TRBV27 and TRBJ1-1; a possible D gene is TRBD1 (6 bases). Germline-derived CDR1 and CDR2 are MNHEY and SMNVEV (reference sequence). The CDR3 is made up of 15 amino acids. The V gene lost 3 bases and the J gene lost 0 bases, with 11 bases spanning the gap. Written as DNA, the CDR3 is TGTGCCAGCAGTTTTACTGGACAGCTGAACACTGAAGCTTTCTTT. Translated, it gives CASSFTGQLNTEAFF.

This sequence joins TRBV7-9 and TRBJ1-1; no clear D. Trimming removed 5 bases at V and 4 bases at J, with 11 bases between. From germline, CDR1 is SEHNR and CDR2 FQNEAQ (reference sequence). This CDR3 is built from 13 residues. This CDR3 reads CASSQKLTTEAFF. The CDR3 DNA follows: TGTGCCAGCAGCCAGAAATTGACCACTGAAGCTTTCTTT.

The chain carries TRBV13 and TRBJ2-1; 8 positions agree with TRBD1. Germline V gives CDR1 PRHDT, CDR2 FYEKMQ (reference sequence). V lost 5 bases, J lost 4 bases, and 13 bases stayed unmatched. This CDR3 has 17 residues. CDR3 protein: CASSTMQGAGAYNEQFF. In nucleotides, the CDR3 is TGTGCCAGCAGCACCATGCAGGGGGCCGGGGCGTACAATGAGCAGTTCTTC.

The J gene is TRBJ1-4, the V gene TRBV9, with D maybe TRBD1 (5 bases). Between the trimmed V and J ends, which lost 3 bases and 7 bases, there was a span of 19 bases. CDR1 SGDLS and CDR2 YYNGEE come from the germline V gene. There are 16 residues in the CDR3. DNA of the CDR3: TGTGCCAGCAGCGATGATCTGGGGGGGTCAAGTGAAAAACTGTTTTTT. This encodes CASSDDLGGSSEKLFF.

J is TRBJ2-3 and V is TRBV15; a weak D match, TRBD2 (5 bases). CDR1 is LNHNV, CDR2 YYDKDF, per germline (reference sequence). This CDR3 contains 12 residues. Deletions cut 0 bases from V and 13 bases from J, with 11 bases between. The CDR3 DNA reads TGTGCCACCAGCAGAGATTGGAGGTTTGAGTATTTT. It specifies CATSRDWRFEYF.

Here the CDR3 DNA reads TGCGCCAGCAGCCCAGCTGGGACTAGCGGAAGTATCAACATTCAGTACTTC. This gives the protein CASSPAGTSGSINIQYF. The rearrangement uses TRBV4-1 and TRBJ2-4; TRBD2 agrees at 11 bases. With V trimmed by 4 bases and J by 7 bases, 12 bases remained unmatched. The CDR3 contains 17 residues. CDR1 and CDR2 (germline): MGHRA, YSYEKL.

The chain links TRBV27 to TRBJ1-6, with TRBD1 identical over 8 bases. V gave up 5 bases and J gave up 9 bases; unmatched junction bases: 6. This CDR3 spans 14 amino acids. Germline-derived CDR1 and CDR2 are MNHEY and SMNVEV (reference sequence). The CDR3 region is CASSHDRGGSPLHF. CDR3 DNA sequence: TGTGCCAGCAGTCACGACAGGGGTGGTTCACCCCTCCACTTT.

In its sample, this clone was seen once. V gene TRBV7-9 combines with J gene TRBJ1-4; D gene uncertain. The CDR3 is 12 residues long. Trimming cost V 5 bases and J 8 bases, with 9 bases left between them. Germline-derived CDR1 and CDR2 are SEHNR and FQNEAQ (reference sequence). The CDR3 DNA follows: TGTGCCAGCAGCACTATAGAGGAAAAACTGTTTTTT. Encoded protein: CASSTIEEKLFF.

This chain joins TRBV3-1 (or the pseudogene TRBV3-2) and TRBJ2-7; possibly TRBD1 for D (5 bases). Germline values: CDR1 LGHDT, CDR2 YNNKEL (reference sequence). The CDR3 is 14 amino acids. V lost 1 base and J lost 5, with 12 bases in between. CDR3: CASSQVFRRDEQYF. CDR3 bases: TGTGCCAGCAGCCAAGTCTTCCGCAGGGACGAGCAGTACTTC.

V gene TRBV11-3 combines with J gene TRBJ2-7, with 8 bases lining up with TRBD2. J was trimmed by 2 bases and V by 4 bases; bases with no gene match: 4. Germline CDR1 reads SGHNT; CDR2 reads YENEEA. The length of the CDR3 is 14 residues. The CDR3 sequence is CASSSGGDPYEQYF. As DNA, the CDR3 is TGTGCCAGCAGCTCCGGGGGGGACCCCTACGAGCAGTACTTC.

The rearrangement links TRBV19 to TRBJ1-6, with 7 bases that match TRBD1. CDR1 LNHDA and CDR2 SQIVND come from the germline V gene (reference sequence). CDR3 length: 17 residues. After removal of 6 bases from V and 6 bases from J, the junction contained 14 bases not matched to a gene. CDR3 bases: TGTGCCAGTAGCCGCGACAGGGCAGGGGCCGCTAATTCACCCCTCCACTTT. It is translated as CASSRDRAGAANSPLHF.

The chain joins TRBV18 to TRBJ2-1; 8 nucleotides line up with TRBD2. The CDR3 spans 15 residues. Germline V CDR1 and CDR2: KGHSH, LQKENI. V shed 3 bases and J 3 bases; nucleotides not matched to a gene: 4. CDR3 loop: CASSPYSGIYNEQFF. CDR3 in DNA: TGTGCCAGCTCACCTTATAGCGGGATCTACAATGAGCAGTTCTTC.

CDR3 DNA sequence: TGTGCCAGCAGCTTGGATGTCCCCACCGGGGAGCTGTTTTTT. Its translation: CASSLDVPTGELFF. V usage is TRBV5-4 and J usage is TRBJ2-2, with unresolved D. Trimming shortened V by 0 bases and J by 4 bases, and 7 bases separated the two germline ends. This CDR3 contains 14 residues. In germline, CDR1 is SGHNT, CDR2 YYREEE (reference sequence). Full variable domain (outside the CDR3, taken from reference TRBV5-4 and TRBJ2-2): ETGVTQSPTHLIKTRGQQVTLRCSSQSGHNTVSWYQQALGQGPQFIFQYYREEENGRGNFPPRFSGLQFPNYSSELNVNALELDDSALYLCASSLDVPTGELFFGEGSRLTVL.

The chain is built from TRBV9 and TRBJ2-2; the D is unclear. Deletions cut 0 bases from V and 0 bases from J, with 6 bases between. The CDR3 is 15 residues long. CDR1 and CDR2 from the germline V gene are SGDLS and YYNGEE. The CDR3 bases are TGTGCCAGCAGCGTAGGGGTTGCGAACACCGGGGAGCTGTTTTTT. It translates to CASSVGVANTGELFF.

In DNA, the CDR3 is TGTGCCAGCAGCTTGACAGGGGGCGCTGGGAACACTGAAGCTTTCTTT. Encoded protein: CASSLTGGAGNTEAFF. V and J are TRBV7-8 and TRBJ1-1; TRBD1 matches at 10 bases. J lost 1 base, V lost 3 bases, and 5 bases had no gene match. The CDR3 extends over 16 amino acids. Germline CDR1 SGHVS, CDR2 FQNEAQ.

The gene calls are TRBV14 and TRBJ2-1; 8 nucleotides line up with TRBD1. The V segment lost 1 base and the J segment 0 bases; nucleotides outside the gene matches: 5. Germline V gene sequence: CDR1 SGHDN, CDR2 FVKESK. This CDR3 has 17 residues. CDR3 protein: CASSQVGQASSYNEQFF. The CDR3, as DNA: TGTGCCAGCAGCCAAGTGGGACAGGCTAGCTCCTACAATGAGCAGTTCTTC.

J is TRBJ2-7 and V is TRBV4-1; 10 bases fit TRBD1. CDR1 is MGHRA and CDR2 is YSYEKL in the germline V gene. Trimming at V came to 1 base and at J to 3 bases, leaving 3 bases not matched to a gene. The CDR3 totals 15 residues. CDR3 coding DNA: TGCGCCAGCAGCCAAGTTGGGGACAGGGGCTACGAGCAGTACTTC. Its protein is CASSQVGDRGYEQYF.

The J gene is TRBJ2-5, the V gene TRBV19; 9 nucleotides align to TRBD2. The CDR3 covers 16 residues. Germline V gives CDR1 LNHDA, CDR2 SQIVND (reference sequence). V was clipped by 6 bases and J by 1 base; unmatched bases: 9. The CDR3: CASSRLADPIQETQYF. CDR3 sequence (DNA): TGTGCCAGTAGCCGACTAGCGGACCCTATCCAAGAGACCCAGTACTTC.

The chain has TRBV19 and TRBJ1-5; D call uncertain. Looked up from germline, CDR1 is LNHDA and CDR2 is SQIVND (reference sequence). The CDR3 sequence is 14 residues long. V dropped 3 bases and J dropped 5 bases, with 11 bases sitting between them. This CDR3 is CASSILTSDQPQHF. The CDR3 DNA reads TGTGCCAGTAGTATTTTAACATCGGATCAGCCCCAGCATTTT.

V and J are TRBV9 and TRBJ2-1, with 8 bases lining up with TRBD2. In germline, CDR1 is SGDLS, CDR2 YYNGEE. The CDR3 is 16 amino acids. J gave up 7 bases and V 0 bases, and 9 bases lay outside the gene matches. CDR3 sequence (DNA): TGTGCCAGCAGCGTAGTTGGAGCGGGAGTGAATAATGAGCAGTTCTTC. Translated, it gives CASSVVGAGVNNEQFF.

The V call is TRBV7-2, the J call TRBJ1-2; possibly TRBD1 for D (6 bases). The CDR3 has 16 amino acids. Trimming took off 5 bases at V and 3 bases at J, with 19 bases between the two ends. Germline lookup yields CDR1 SGHTA and CDR2 FQGNSA. CDR3 DNA sequence: TGTGCCAGCAGCCCGCGCAGAGGGGGGTGGCACTATGGCTACACCTTC. Translated: CASSPRRGGWHYGYTF.